This record concerns one TCR beta chain sequence. As yet, its antigen is unknown. The data were obtained in a study of cytomegalovirus exposure and HLA in healthy donors. The PCR employed 60 Vbeta primers together with 13 Jbeta primers. Clones were read by immunoSEQ multiplex PCR, and TCRdb kept only the in-frame ones, dropping some. The data show 120,000 to 150,000 clones, around 76% seen once. The study, taken as a whole, reports: No immune exposure information besides CMV serostatus was available.

This clonotype was obtained from a male donor in good health and CMV-seronegative. Sequenced input: PBMCs.

The CDR3, as DNA: TGTGCCAGCAGCCCCCAAATGGGGCCCGGAGCCCATGAAAAACTGTTTTTT. This encodes CASSPQMGPGAHEKLFF. The J gene is TRBJ1-4, the V gene TRBV7-9, with TRBD1 as a possible D gene (5 bases). Germline V gene lookup returns CDR1 SEHNR and CDR2 FQNEAQ (reference sequence). The CDR3 extends over 17 amino acids. The germline V and J ends were trimmed by 5 bases and 6 bases, with 22 bases remaining between them. Together with reference TRBV7-9 and TRBJ1-4, the CDR3 gives the full variable domain: DTGVSQNPRHKITKRGQNVTFRCDPISEHNRLYWYRQTLGQGPEFLTYFQNEAQLEKSRLLSDRFSAERPKGSFSTLEIQRTEQGDSAMYLCASSPQMGPGAHEKLFFGSGTQLSVL.